This TCR beta chain emerged from a study of blood T cell repertoires in COVID-19. Method: immunoSEQ multiplex PCR; TCRdb's copy keeps in-frame clones and lacks some. The table lists around 260,000 clones, 80% to 90% of them singletons, with 4% to 4.5% in the top ten. Germline V gene data show CDR1 as LNHDA and CDR2 as SQIVND (reference sequence). This CDR3 has 16 residues. Trimming removed 0 bases at V and 0 bases at J, with 9 bases between. Assignment of participants to cohorts was predicated upon participant-reported clinical history. The TCR was taken from a woman in her 30s who had recovered from COVID-19. The J gene is TRBJ1-5, the V gene TRBV19; a possible D gene is TRBD1 (6 bases). The sequencing sample was made of PBMCs or T cells enriched from blood (not recorded which). CDR3 bases: TGTGCCAGTAGTATAGATTCCAGGGGTAGCAATCAGCCCCAGCATTTT. Protein: CASSIDSRGSNQPQHF.